The 2 T cell receptor beta chains presented below share a single source sample, sequenced in a study of regulatory T cells in long-lasting Graves disease. Arm-PCR of CDR3 regions and iRepertoire HTBI primers were the basis on which TCR beta libraries were built. TCRdb redid the calling of the multiplex PCR reads with MiXCR, one entry per CDR3 protein. This table has 350,000 to 450,000 distinct CDR3 sequences, about 11% appearing once. The time point: newly diagnosed GD, antithyroid drugs for less than 3 months. RNA extracted from PBMCs served as the sequencing template. A further study also used this sample, focusing on T cells in Graves' hyperthyroidism and ophthalmopathy.

The sample consisted of peripheral blood mononuclear cells (PBMCs), taken at new diagnosis, from a patient treated with antithyroid drugs. These receptors came from a woman aged 18-30 years with Graves disease.

The chain joins TRBV7-2 to TRBJ2-1; tentatively, D is TRBD1 (6 bases). CDR1 and CDR2 (germline): SGHTA, FQGNSA. V was trimmed by 3 bases and J by 7 bases, leaving 16 bases between them. The CDR3 sequence is 15 residues long. The CDR3 sequence: CASSLPGHYYNEQFF. The CDR3 DNA follows: TGTGCCAGCAGCTTGCCGGGACATTACTATAATGAGCAGTTCTTC.

This clonotype showed up many times. V is TRBV20-1 and J is TRBJ2-1; tentatively, D is TRBD2 (6 bases). Germline V gene lookup returns CDR1 DFQATT and CDR2 SNEGSKA (reference sequence). The CDR3 has 15 amino acids. Trimming removed 6 bases at V and 0 bases at J, with 15 bases between. The CDR3 here is CSADLSGSSYNEQFF. The CDR3 region has the DNA TGCAGTGCAGACCTTAGCGGTAGCTCCTACAATGAGCAGTTCTTC.